Listed below are T cell receptor beta chains from one sample, sequenced in a study of cytomegalovirus exposure and HLA in healthy donors. The repertoire was sequenced with immunoSEQ multiplex PCR; TCRdb's copy has only in-frame clones and lacks some. The table lists around 150,000 clones, more than 65% of them singletons. Sequencing used PBMCs. These receptors all stem from a woman in her forties or fifties in good health and CMV-seronegative. Each CDR3 is given with its conserved first and last residue. Fields, in order: D gene, J gene, V gene, CDR3 length, clone size, CDR3 DNA, CDR3 protein. D genes are given only for firm matches. Clone sizes are given selectively: once, few, many, or a class where the clone is expanded.

>NA|TRBJ1-2|TRBV15|13|NA
TGTGCCACCAGCAGAGATCAGGGCTATGGCTACACCTTC
CATSRDQGYGYTF
>NA|TRBJ1-1|TRBV6-5|15|few
TGTGCCAGCAGTTACCTCAACCCGCGGGACACTGAAGCTTTCTTT
CASSYLNPRDTEAFF
>TRBD1|TRBJ1-2|TRBV28|14|NA
TGTGCCAGCAGTGAAGCAGGGGGGAGCTATGGCTACACCTTC
CASSEAGGSYGYTF
>NA|TRBJ1-3|TRBV7-6|16|NA
TGTGCCAGCAGCTCCGGCGGGCGGCACTCTGGAAACACCATATATTTT
CASSSGGRHSGNTIYF
>NA|TRBJ1-2|TRBV28|12|NA
TGTGCCAGCACTCAGGTTTCTTATGGCTACACCTTC
CASTQVSYGYTF
>TRBD1|TRBJ1-3|TRBV5-1|16|few
TGCGCCAGCAGCTGGGATCCAGGGGGCCCTGGAAACACCATATATTTT
CASSWDPGGPGNTIYF
>NA|TRBJ2-5|TRBV7-9|15|NA
TGTGCCAGCAGCTTCCCATGGGGCAGGCAAGAGACCCAGTACTTC
CASSFPWGRQETQYF
>NA|TRBJ2-2|TRBV28|16|NA
TGTGCCAGCAGGAGGGGGGGGACAGGGAACACCGGGGAGCTGTTTTTT
CASRRGGTGNTGELFF
>NA|TRBJ2-1|TRBV7-9|17|NA
TGTGCCAGCAGCTTATTCCTCGGTGGAGAAGGGGTAAATGAGCAGTTCTTC
CASSLFLGGEGVNEQFF
>NA|TRBJ2-7|TRBV7-2|12|NA
TGTGCCAGCAGCTTAGAGAGGTCCGGGCAGTACTTC
CASSLERSGQYF
>TRBD1|TRBJ2-7|TRBV10-3|15|NA
TGTGCCATCAGTTATCCTACCGGGACAGGGACCGAGCAGTACTTC
CAISYPTGTGTEQYF
>TRBD2|TRBJ2-5|TRBV7-2|17|NA
TGTGCCAGCAGCTTTCAGCCAGCGGGGGCCCAGGGAGAGACCCAGTACTTC
CASSFQPAGAQGETQYF
>NA|TRBJ1-2|TRBV10-3|13|NA
TGTGCCATCATGTCTTCCCTCGACTATGGCTACACCTTC
CAIMSSLDYGYTF
>TRBD1|TRBJ1-1|TRBV27|16|NA
TGTGCCAGCAGCCTAGGGCCGGGACAGCCGAACACTGAAGCTTTCTTT
CASSLGPGQPNTEAFF
>TRBD1|TRBJ1-2|TRBV28|14|NA
TGTGCCAGCAGTACCGGGACAGGGCATTATGGCTACACCTTC
CASSTGTGHYGYTF
>NA|TRBJ2-5|TRBV11-2|13|NA
TGTGCCAGCAGCTCGTGGACACAAGAGACCCAGTACTTC
CASSSWTQETQYF
>NA|TRBJ2-2|TRBV18|15|NA
TGTGCCAGCTCACCGCAGGGTTCCCGAACCGGGGAGCTGTTTTTT
CASSPQGSRTGELFF
>NA|TRBJ2-7|TRBV7-3|16|NA
TGTGCCAGCAGCTTAATGTCCACGGGAGTAAGATACGAGCAGTACTTC
CASSLMSTGVRYEQYF
>NA|TRBJ2-7|TRBV5-1|12|NA
TGCGCCAGCAGCTTGGACTACTACGAGCAGTACTTC
CASSLDYYEQYF
>TRBD1|TRBJ1-5|TRBV18|14|NA
TGTGCCAGCTCACCCGGGACAGGCAATCAGCCCCAGCATTTT
CASSPGTGNQPQHF
>TRBD2|TRBJ2-1|TRBV7-2|18|NA
TGTGCCAGCAGCTTGCGGGCTAGCGGGAGTTTAGGCGACAATGAGCAGTTCTTC
CASSLRASGSLGDNEQFF
>NA|TRBJ1-6|TRBV5-4|12|NA
TGTGCCAGCAGAGCGGGGCCCTCACCCCTCCACTTT
CASRAGPSPLHF
>TRBD2|TRBJ2-1|TRBV28|15|NA
TGTGCCAGCCCCCCTCCGGGACTAGCGCGCAATGAGCAGTTCTTC
CASPPPGLARNEQFF
>NA|TRBJ2-5|TRBV18|12|NA
TGTGCCAGCTCAGCGTCCGGAGAGACCCAGTACTTC
CASSASGETQYF
>NA|TRBJ2-5|TRBV28|14|few
TGTGCCAGCAGTTTTCGTAGCGGTTCGGGGACCCAGTACTTC
CASSFRSGSGTQYF
>TRBD1|TRBJ1-4|TRBV28|14|NA
TGTGCCAGCAACACGGACAGGGGAGATGAAAAACTGTTTTTT
CASNTDRGDEKLFF
>NA|TRBJ2-1|TRBV4-1|13|NA
TGCGCCAGCAGCCTCCGCAGCTACAATGAGCAGTTCTTC
CASSLRSYNEQFF
>NA|TRBJ2-7|TRBV15|14|once
TGTGCCACCAGCAGTTCGGGGTTAGCTTTCGAGCAGTACTTC
CATSSSGLAFEQYF
>NA|TRBJ2-3|TRBV5-4|13|NA
TGTGCCAGCAGCTTCGGGGGTAGGGATACGCAGTATTTT
CASSFGGRDTQYF
>TRBD1|TRBJ1-1|TRBV25-1|13|NA
TGTGCCAGCAGTGGACAGGGGAACACTGAAGCTTTCTTT
CASSGQGNTEAFF
>TRBD1|TRBJ1-3|TRBV5-4|19|NA
TGTGCCAGCACTCATTGGCCGGTAAGGGGGCTGGGAGCTGGAAACACCATATATTTT
CASTHWPVRGLGAGNTIYF
>NA|TRBJ1-4|TRBV4-3|16|few
TGCGCCAGCAGCCCAGGGCACGGAACAACTAATGAAAAACTGTTTTTT
CASSPGHGTTNEKLFF
>TRBD2|TRBJ2-1|TRBV29-1|15|NA
TGCAGCGTTACCCCGGGAGCGGGGGACTACAATGAGCAGTTCTTC
CSVTPGAGDYNEQFF
>TRBD1|TRBJ2-7|TRBV7-2|15|NA
TGTGCCAGCAGTAGATCCCGGGACAGGGCCTACGAGCAGTACTTC
CASSRSRDRAYEQYF
>TRBD1|TRBJ2-1|TRBV7-9|15|NA
TGTGCCAGCAGCTTATGGACAGGGGGCTGGAATGAGCAGTTCTTC
CASSLWTGGWNEQFF
>TRBD1|TRBJ2-7|TRBV7-9|13|NA
TGTGCCAGCAGCCCGCGGACAGGGGAGGAGCAGTACTTC
CASSPRTGEEQYF
>NA|TRBJ1-2|TRBV13|16|NA
TGTGCCAGCAGCCCCCCCGACAGCAAAACAGGCTATGGCTACACCTTC
CASSPPDSKTGYGYTF
>TRBD2|TRBJ2-5|TRBV18|17|NA
TGTGCCAGCTCACCGGTTAAGACTAGCGGGCCTCAAGAGACCCAGTACTTC
CASSPVKTSGPQETQYF
>NA|TRBJ2-7|TRBV23-1|15|NA
TGCGCCAGCAGTCCCCGTAGCGGAGGCACCTACGAGCAGTACTTC
CASSPRSGGTYEQYF
>NA|TRBJ1-5|TRBV7-7|13|few
TGTGCCAGCAGCTCACTACGGGGGCAGCCCCAGCATTTT
CASSSLRGQPQHF
>TRBD1|TRBJ1-5|TRBV30|13|NA
TGTGCCATGGGACAGGAGGAAAATCAGCCCCAGCATTTT
CAMGQEENQPQHF
>TRBD1|TRBJ1-1|TRBV28|16|NA
TGTGCCAGCAGATTAACAGGGGGCGCCGGGAACACTGAAGCTTTCTTT
CASRLTGGAGNTEAFF
>TRBD1|TRBJ1-5|TRBV4-3|16|few
TGCGCCAGCAGCCAAGAATTTGGGACAGGAGGACAGCCCCAGCATTTT
CASSQEFGTGGQPQHF
>TRBD1|TRBJ2-1|TRBV6-6|15|NA
TGTGCCAGCAGACTCCCGGGACAGGGTAGCGATGAGCAGTTCTTC
CASRLPGQGSDEQFF
>NA|TRBJ2-7|TRBV14|16|NA
TGTGCCAGCAGCCAAGTAGGACAGCCACCCCCCTACGAGCAGTACTTC
CASSQVGQPPPYEQYF
>TRBD2|TRBJ2-1|TRBV5-1|15|NA
TGCGCCAGCAGCTTGATGGGCGGGGGGTACAATGAGCAGTTCTTC
CASSLMGGGYNEQFF
>NA|TRBJ2-3|TRBV29-1|15|NA
TGCAGCGCAACGAGAGGGAGCGGACGCACAGATACGCAGTATTTT
CSATRGSGRTDTQYF
>NA|TRBJ2-7|TRBV18|14|NA
TGTGCCAGCTCACCGGCGGCAGGGTTCTACGAGCAGTACTTC
CASSPAAGFYEQYF
>NA|TRBJ2-1|TRBV18|16|NA
TGTGCCAGCTCACCAGCCCGGTTTTGGTTTGGCAATGAGCAGTTCTTC
CASSPARFWFGNEQFF
>TRBD1|TRBJ1-1|TRBV18|15|NA
TGTGCCAGCCAGACAGGGGGCAGGATGAACACTGAAGCTTTCTTT
CASQTGGRMNTEAFF
>NA|TRBJ1-2|TRBV5-1|15|NA
TGCGCCAGCAGCTTGGCCGGGGGTCTAGACTATGGCTACACCTTC
CASSLAGGLDYGYTF
>NA|TRBJ1-1|TRBV16|15|NA
TGTGCCAGCAGCCAATTGAGGAGTACGAGCACTGAAGCTTTCTTT
CASSQLRSTSTEAFF
>TRBD1|TRBJ1-2|TRBV30|15|NA
TGTGCCTGGAGCGGACAGGGGGGTACCCGCTATGGCTACACCTTC
CAWSGQGGTRYGYTF
>TRBD2|TRBJ2-2|TRBV4-1|16|NA
TGCGCCAGCAGCCGAGAAGGACTAGCGGGAGGCGGGGAGCTGTTTTTT
CASSREGLAGGGELFF
>NA|TRBJ1-6|TRBV11-3|13|few
TGTGCCAGCAGCTTAGTAGGCGGTTCACCCCTCCACTTT
CASSLVGGSPLHF
>NA|TRBJ2-7|TRBV4-1|14|few
TGCGCCAGCAGCCAAGTTATAACCCCACGGAGGATGTACTTC
CASSQVITPRRMYF